The rows below give T cell receptor beta chains drawn from one sample of a study of Ad26.COV2.S vaccination and SARS-CoV-2 variants. The table came from immunoSEQ multiplex PCR; TCRdb's copy has only in-frame clones and leaves some out. The sample has 350,000 to 400,000 clones, around 91% seen once. The sequences come from peripheral blood, collected in a trial of Ad26.COV2.S vaccine versus placebo. The source is a person aged 18 to 59 who received the Ad26.COV2.S COVID-19 vaccine or a placebo. The CDR3 runs from the conserved cysteine through the conserved F or W. The D gene is left open where the match is weak. Size tells how often a clone was seen (once, few, many) or the class of an expanded clone, and some rows leave it out.

>-|-|TRBV9|TRBJ2-1
CASSVAAAPFDNEQFF
TGTGCCAGCAGCGTAGCTGCCGCCCCCTTCGACAATGAGCAGTTCTTC
>-|-|TRBV5-6|TRBJ2-7
CASSLDRSGEQYF
TGTGCCAGCAGCTTGGATAGATCTGGCGAGCAGTACTTC
>-|-|TRBV6-2/TRBV6-3|TRBJ2-7
CASSYSSINYEQYF
TGTGCCAGCAGTTACTCGAGTATAAACTACGAGCAGTACTTC
>-|-|TRBV10-3|TRBJ2-7
CAISDPGVYEQYF
TGTGCCATCAGTGACCCTGGGGTGTACGAGCAGTACTTC
>TRBD2|once|TRBV5-1|TRBJ2-7
CASSLAGGPIYEQYF
TGCGCCAGCAGCTTGGCGGGAGGGCCGATCTACGAGCAGTACTTC
>-|-|TRBV28|TRBJ1-6
CASSFPPQRDSYNSPLHF
TGTGCCAGCAGTTTCCCCCCGCAGAGGGACTCCTATAATTCACCCCTCCACTTT
>-|-|TRBV6-5|TRBJ2-6
CASSLQTSGANVLTF
TGTGCCAGCAGTTTGCAAACCTCTGGGGCCAACGTCCTGACTTTC
>TRBD2|-|TRBV24-1|TRBJ2-2
CATSDLAAGGSGELFF
TGTGCCACCAGTGATTTGGCGGCGGGAGGAAGCGGGGAGCTGTTTTTT
>-|-|TRBV5-4|TRBJ2-5
CASSRRGGAQETQYF
TGTGCCAGCAGTCGGAGGGGCGGGGCCCAAGAGACCCAGTACTTC
>-|-|TRBV19|TRBJ2-5
CASTFLAGGSETQYF
TGTGCCAGTACCTTCCTGGCAGGAGGTTCGGAGACCCAGTACTTC
>-|once|TRBV2|TRBJ2-3
CASPVGGRGDTQYF
TGTGCCAGCCCCGTAGGGGGGCGGGGAGATACGCAGTATTTT
>TRBD1|-|TRBV7-2|TRBJ1-4
CASSPLGTGTTNEKLFF
TGTGCCAGCAGCCCGCTAGGGACAGGCACAACTAATGAAAAACTGTTTTTT
>TRBD2|-|TRBV5-1|TRBJ2-5
CASSRGGMYQETQYF
TGCGCCAGCAGCCGCGGGGGGATGTACCAAGAGACCCAGTACTTC
>TRBD1|-|TRBV4-3|TRBJ1-3
CASSLSTGGRNTIYF
TGCGCCAGCAGCCTCTCGACAGGGGGACGAAACACCATATATTTT
>-|once|TRBV10-2|TRBJ2-3
CASSESKLAVPSTDTQYF
TGCGCCAGCAGTGAGTCGAAGTTGGCTGTTCCTAGCACAGATACGCAGTATTTT
>TRBD2|-|TRBV5-1|TRBJ2-1
CASSSHTSGHNEQFF
TGCGCCAGCAGCTCCCATACTAGCGGGCACAATGAGCAGTTCTTC
>-|-|TRBV6-6|TRBJ1-3
CASTREAGLGNTIYF
TGTGCCAGCACAAGGGAGGCAGGGCTTGGAAACACCATATATTTT
>TRBD1|-|TRBV19|TRBJ1-2
CASSPRTGVYGYTF
TGTGCCAGTAGTCCACGGACAGGGGTTTATGGCTACACCTTC
>TRBD1|-|TRBV11-1|TRBJ2-1
CASSRDRMYNEQFF
TGTGCCAGCAGCCGGGACAGGATGTACAATGAGCAGTTCTTC
>TRBD1|once|TRBV5-4|TRBJ2-3
CASSSRDRLPSTDTQYF
TGTGCCAGCAGCTCCCGGGACAGATTACCAAGCACAGATACGCAGTATTTT
>TRBD1|-|TRBV3-1/TRBV3-2|TRBJ1-6
CASSPGGTGVGSPLHF
TGTGCCAGCAGCCCCGGAGGGACAGGGGTTGGTTCACCCCTCCACTTT
>TRBD1|-|TRBV29-1|TRBJ1-1
CSVAEGALAFF
TGCAGCGTGGCCGAGGGGGCCCTCGCTTTCTTT
>-|-|TRBV5-1|TRBJ1-4
CASSFSGTRDEKLFF
TGCGCCAGCAGCTTTTCCGGGACAAGAGATGAAAAACTGTTTTTT
>TRBD1|-|TRBV5-1|TRBJ2-5
CASSLQGSGETQYF
TGCGCCAGCAGCTTACAGGGGTCTGGGGAGACCCAGTACTTC
>-|-|TRBV28|TRBJ2-1
CASSLMGGTVNEQFF
TGTGCCAGCAGTTTAATGGGCGGAACGGTGAATGAGCAGTTCTTC
>-|-|TRBV6-4|TRBJ2-3
CASSEGRTNTQYF
TGTGCCAGCAGTGAGGGCCGAACCAATACGCAGTATTTT
>-|-|TRBV16|TRBJ2-7
CASSQFRGSEQYF
TGTGCCAGCAGCCAATTTCGTGGGAGCGAGCAGTACTTC
>-|-|TRBV30|TRBJ1-2
CARVAGQGNGYTF
TGTGCCCGCGTCGCGGGACAAGGGAATGGCTACACCTTC
>TRBD1|-|TRBV19|TRBJ1-2
CASRRGQGEPNYGYTF
TGTGCCAGTCGGAGGGGACAGGGGGAACCTAACTATGGCTACACCTTC
>-|-|TRBV10-3|TRBJ2-7
CATGTADSGPSYEQYF
TGTGCCACCGGGACGGCCGACTCAGGACCTTCCTACGAGCAGTACTTC
>TRBD1|-|TRBV2|TRBJ2-1
CASSDGTGGNEQFF
TGTGCCAGCAGTGACGGGACAGGCGGCAATGAGCAGTTCTTC
>-|many|TRBV5-8|TRBJ1-1
CASSFGAGTNTEAFF
TGTGCCAGCAGCTTTGGTGCCGGGACGAATACTGAAGCTTTCTTT
>TRBD2|-|TRBV2|TRBJ2-1
CASRTGLAGAAPYNEQFF
TGTGCCAGCAGGACGGGACTAGCGGGAGCTGCTCCCTACAATGAGCAGTTCTTC
>TRBD2|-|TRBV5-4|TRBJ2-1
CASSSILAGGYNEQFF
TGTGCCAGCAGCTCCATACTAGCGGGAGGCTACAATGAGCAGTTCTTC
>-|-|TRBV5-1|TRBJ1-1
CASSSAGTEAFF
TGCGCCAGCAGCTCGGCGGGCACTGAAGCTTTCTTT
>TRBD2|-|TRBV28|TRBJ2-7
CATTPSGSPHEQYF
TGTGCCACCACCCCTAGCGGGAGCCCCCACGAGCAGTACTTC
>-|-|TRBV4-2|TRBJ1-2
CASSQGRGEYGYTF
TGTGCCAGCAGCCAAGGGAGGGGGGAGTATGGCTACACCTTC
>-|-|TRBV24-1|TRBJ2-1
CATSDLRGGRSYNEQFF
TGTGCCACCAGTGATTTGAGGGGTGGGCGCTCCTACAATGAGCAGTTCTTC
>-|-|TRBV9|TRBJ2-5
CASSVVLAGTQYF
TGTGCCAGCAGCGTAGTCCTCGCGGGAACCCAGTACTTC
>-|-|TRBV20-1|TRBJ2-7
CSASDSYEQYF
TGCAGTGCTAGCGATTCCTACGAGCAGTACTTC
>-|-|TRBV2|TRBJ2-7
CASILNYEQYF
TGTGCCAGCATTCTGAACTACGAGCAGTACTTC
>TRBD1|-|TRBV24-1|TRBJ2-2
CATSDAPGTGIAGELFF
TGTGCCACCAGTGATGCCCCCGGGACAGGGATCGCCGGGGAGCTGTTTTTT
>-|-|TRBV10-2|TRBJ2-7
CASSREVREQYF
TGCGCCAGCAGCAGGGAAGTACGGGAGCAGTACTTC
>-|-|TRBV6-5|TRBJ1-2
CASSYSLGYGYTF
TGTGCCAGCAGTTACTCGTTAGGGTATGGCTACACCTTC
>TRBD1|-|TRBV7-2|TRBJ1-2
CASSFRGGYNYGYTF
TGTGCCAGCAGCTTCCGAGGGGGCTACAACTATGGCTACACCTTC
>-|-|TRBV2|TRBJ2-7
CASSVNPAYEQYF
TGTGCCAGCAGTGTCAACCCTGCCTACGAGCAGTACTTC
>TRBD2|-|TRBV28|TRBJ2-2
CASVGGLATGELFF
TGTGCCAGCGTGGGAGGGCTCGCCACCGGGGAGCTATTTTTT
>-|once|TRBV27|TRBJ2-1
CASSSAGEGIYNEQFF
TGTGCCAGCAGTTCTGCAGGGGAGGGGATTTACAATGAGCAGTTCTTC
>-|-|TRBV11-1|TRBJ2-1
CASSLVLGEQFF
TGTGCCAGCAGCTTAGTTCTAGGGGAGCAGTTCTTC
>TRBD2|-|TRBV27|TRBJ2-1
CASSPGLEDNEQFF
TGTGCCAGCAGCCCGGGACTAGAAGACAATGAGCAGTTCTTC
>-|-|TRBV5-1|TRBJ2-3
CASSSGGADTQYF
TGCGCCAGCAGCTCCGGTGGTGCAGATACGCAGTATTTT
>TRBD2|-|TRBV7-3|TRBJ2-2
CASSLRGLAGDRNPGELFF
TGTGCCAGCAGCTTACGGGGACTAGCGGGAGACCGGAACCCCGGGGAGCTGTTTTTT
>-|-|TRBV5-1|TRBJ2-3
CASSLGAQDTQYF
TGCGCCAGCAGCTTGGGGGCCCAAGATACGCAGTATTTT
>TRBD2|-|TRBV30|TRBJ2-3
CACLAGSTDTQYF
TGTGCCTGTTTAGCGGGCTCCACAGATACGCAGTATTTT
>TRBD1|-|TRBV6-5|TRBJ2-1
CASSFRTGGSGQFF
TGTGCCAGCAGTTTCAGGACAGGCGGCTCGGGGCAGTTCTTC
>-|-|TRBV5-4|TRBJ1-4
CASSLGGRDFEKLFF
TGTGCCAGCAGCTTGGGGGGGCGAGATTTTGAAAAACTGTTTTTT
>-|-|TRBV3-1/TRBV3-2|TRBJ2-7
CASSRTDYEQYF
TGTGCCAGCAGCCGAACAGACTACGAGCAGTACTTC
>TRBD2|-|TRBV5-5|TRBJ2-7
CASSLGGRSFYEQYF
TGTGCCAGCAGCTTGGGCGGGAGGTCCTTTTACGAGCAGTACTTC